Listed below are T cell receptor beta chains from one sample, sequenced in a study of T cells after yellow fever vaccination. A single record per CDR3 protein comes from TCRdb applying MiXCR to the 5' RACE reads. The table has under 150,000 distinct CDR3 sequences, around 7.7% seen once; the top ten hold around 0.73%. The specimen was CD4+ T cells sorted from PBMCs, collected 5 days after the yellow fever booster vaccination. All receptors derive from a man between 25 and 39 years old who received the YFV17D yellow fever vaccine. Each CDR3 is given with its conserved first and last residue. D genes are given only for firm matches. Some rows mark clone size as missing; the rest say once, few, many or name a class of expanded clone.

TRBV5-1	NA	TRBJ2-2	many	TGCGCCAGCAGCTACGGGAACACCGGGGAGCTGTTTTTT	CASSYGNTGELFF
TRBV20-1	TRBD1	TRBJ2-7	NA	TGCTGTGCTAGGGCCGGGACAGGGGGCTACGAGCAGTACTTC	CCARAGTGGYEQYF
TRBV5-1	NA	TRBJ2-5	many	TGCGCCAGCAGTTTTCGAGGACGAGGGAGGACAGAGACCCAGTACTTC	CASSFRGRGRTETQYF
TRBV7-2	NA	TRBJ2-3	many	TGTGCCAGCAGCCAGCGGAGGACCACAGATACGCAGTATTTT	CASSQRRTTDTQYF
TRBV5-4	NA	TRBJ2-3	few	TGTGCCAGCAGCTTGGACAGGGACACAGATACGCAGTATTTT	CASSLDRDTDTQYF
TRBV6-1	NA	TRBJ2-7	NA	TGTACCAGCAGGGGGGGGGGACAAAGCTCCTACGAGCAGTACTTC	CTSRGGGQSSYEQYF
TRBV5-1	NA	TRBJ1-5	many	TGCGCCAGCAGCTTGGACGGATCGGGTCAGCCCCAGCATTTT	CASSLDGSGQPQHF
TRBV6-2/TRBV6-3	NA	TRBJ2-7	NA	TGTGCCAGCAGTTTAAACCCGGGACAACCCTACGAGCAGTACTTC	CASSLNPGQPYEQYF
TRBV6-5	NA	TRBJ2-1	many	TGTGCCAGCAGTTACTCGCCTAGAGACAATGAGCAGTTCTTC	CASSYSPRDNEQFF
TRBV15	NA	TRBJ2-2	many	TGTGCCACCAGCAGAGATCTTTTTGGCGCAAGAACCGGGGAGCTGTTTTTT	CATSRDLFGARTGELFF
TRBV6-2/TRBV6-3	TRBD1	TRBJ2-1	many	TGTGCCAGCATCGCAGGGGGCCTTAATGAGCAGTTCTTC	CASIAGGLNEQFF
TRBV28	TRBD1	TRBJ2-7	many	TGTGCCAGCAGTAAAAGGACAGGGGCTCCTCGGGAGCAGTACTTC	CASSKRTGAPREQYF
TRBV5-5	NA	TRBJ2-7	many	TGTGCCAGCAGTCGAGATTCCTTCTCCTACGAGCAGTACTTC	CASSRDSFSYEQYF
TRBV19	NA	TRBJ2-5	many	TGTGCCAGTAGTCCCGACCGGCGGGCTCGGGAGACCCAGTACTTC	CASSPDRRARETQYF
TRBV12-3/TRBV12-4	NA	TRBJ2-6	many	TGTGCCAGCAGTTTCGGCCAGGGAGGATTTGGGGCCAACGTCCTGACTTTC	CASSFGQGGFGANVLTF
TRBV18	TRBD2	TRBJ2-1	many	TGTGCCAGCTCACCATTTCCTAGCGGGAATTCCTACAATGAGCAGTTCTTC	CASSPFPSGNSYNEQFF
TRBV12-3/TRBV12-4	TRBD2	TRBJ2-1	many	TGTGCCAGCAGAACCGGGACTAGCGGGAGGGCGGCGTTCTTC	CASRTGTSGRAAFF
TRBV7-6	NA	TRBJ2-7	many	TGTGCCAGCAGCCCCCAGGGATCGGGGCTTCAGCAGTACTTC	CASSPQGSGLQQYF
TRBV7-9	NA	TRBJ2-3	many	TGTGCCAGCAGCTTAGCCAGGGGAGGCACAGATACGCAGTATTTT	CASSLARGGTDTQYF
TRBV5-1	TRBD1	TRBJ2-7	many	TGCGCCAGCAGCCGGGACAGCTTTACGGAGCAGTACTTC	CASSRDSFTEQYF
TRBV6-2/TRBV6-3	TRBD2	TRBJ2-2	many	TGTGCCAGCACCCCGGGAGGGTACCCCGGGGAGCTGTTTTTT	CASTPGGYPGELFF
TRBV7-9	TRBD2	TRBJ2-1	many	TGTGCCAGCAGCTTAGAGGGACTAGCGGAGTACAATGAGCAGTTCTTC	CASSLEGLAEYNEQFF
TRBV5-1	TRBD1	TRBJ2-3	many	TGCGCCAGCGGCAAGGGACAGAGCACAGATACGCAGTATTTT	CASGKGQSTDTQYF
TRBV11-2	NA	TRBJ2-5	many	TGTGCCAGCAGCTTAGGAGTCCAAGAGACCCAGTACTTC	CASSLGVQETQYF
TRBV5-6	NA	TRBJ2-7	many	TGTGCCAGCAGCTCGTGGCTTAGTAAGGGCTACGAGCAGTACTTC	CASSSWLSKGYEQYF
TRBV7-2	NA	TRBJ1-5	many	TGTGCCAGCAGCCCCGTCGATGGGGGCCAGCCCCAGCATTTT	CASSPVDGGQPQHF
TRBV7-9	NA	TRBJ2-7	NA	TGTGCCAGCAGCTTTAATCCTGGACAGACCTACGAGCAGTACTTC	CASSFNPGQTYEQYF
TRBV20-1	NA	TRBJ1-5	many	TGCAGTGCTACTATTAGGGCGGGAGGTCAGCCCCAGCATTTT	CSATIRAGGQPQHF
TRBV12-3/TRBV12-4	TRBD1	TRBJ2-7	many	TGTGCCAGCAGCCTCTCTCCCCCGGGACAGGGCTACGAGCAGTACTTC	CASSLSPPGQGYEQYF
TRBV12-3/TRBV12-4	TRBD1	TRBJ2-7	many	TGTGCCAGCAGTCCCCCTCCGGGACAGGGGGCTTACGAGCAGTACTTC	CASSPPPGQGAYEQYF
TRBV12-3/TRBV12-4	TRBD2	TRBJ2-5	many	TGTGCCAGCAGGTCCGGGACTAGCGAGCAAGAGACCCAGTACTTC	CASRSGTSEQETQYF
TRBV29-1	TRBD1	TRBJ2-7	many	TGCAGCGTCTCGACAGGGAGTCGATACTACGAGCAGTACTTC	CSVSTGSRYYEQYF
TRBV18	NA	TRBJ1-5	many	TGTGCCAGCTCACCAGGCGGTTTTCAGGGCAATCAGCCCCAGCATTTT	CASSPGGFQGNQPQHF
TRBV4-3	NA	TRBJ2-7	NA	TGCGCCAGCAGCCAAGATTTCGGCAACGAGCAGTACTTC	CASSQDFGNEQYF
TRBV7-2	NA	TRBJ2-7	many	TGTGCCAGCAGCGAGGGGTACTACGAGCAGTACTTC	CASSEGYYEQYF
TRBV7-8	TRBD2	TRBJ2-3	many	TGTGCCAGCAGCCCCAGCGGGAGGTACGGCACAGATACGCAGTATTTT	CASSPSGRYGTDTQYF
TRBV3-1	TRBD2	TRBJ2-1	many	TGTGCCAGCAGCCAAGACGGGACTAGCGGGACGTCCTACAATGAGCAGTTCTTC	CASSQDGTSGTSYNEQFF
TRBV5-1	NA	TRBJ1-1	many	TGCGCCAGCAGCTCGGACGGGAACACTGAAGCTTTCTTT	CASSSDGNTEAFF
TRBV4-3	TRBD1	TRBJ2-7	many	TGCGCCAGGGAACCGGACAGGGTAGGCTACGAGCAGTACTTC	CAREPDRVGYEQYF
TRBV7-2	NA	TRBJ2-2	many	TGTGCCAGCAGCTATAACACCGGGGAGCTGTTTTTT	CASSYNTGELFF
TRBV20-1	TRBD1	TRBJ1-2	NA	TGCAGTGCTTCTGACAGGGGACATGATGGCTACACCTTC	CSASDRGHDGYTF
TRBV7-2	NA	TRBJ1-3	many	TGTGCCAGCTGTACTGACTCTGGAAACACCATATATTTT	CASCTDSGNTIYF
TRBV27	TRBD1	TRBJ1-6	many	TGTGCCAGCAGAGGGACAGGGTGGAATTCACCCCTCCACTTT	CASRGTGWNSPLHF
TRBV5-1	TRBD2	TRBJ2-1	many	TGCGCCAGCAGCGTTGGGACTAGCAATGAGCAGTTCTTC	CASSVGTSNEQFF
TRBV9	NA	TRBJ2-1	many	TGTGCCAGCAGCGCTTCTAGCGATCCGTACAATGAGCAGTTCTTC	CASSASSDPYNEQFF
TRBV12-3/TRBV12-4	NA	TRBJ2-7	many	TGTGCCAGCAGCTGGACTCTGAGGGCTTCCTACGAGCAGTACTTC	CASSWTLRASYEQYF
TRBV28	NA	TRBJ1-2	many	TGTGCCAGCCGCCGGGGGGGGGCCGGTGATGGCTACACCTTC	CASRRGGAGDGYTF
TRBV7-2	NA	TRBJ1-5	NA	TGTGCCAGCAGCTTTCAAGGACAGATGGATCAGCCCCAGCATTTT	CASSFQGQMDQPQHF
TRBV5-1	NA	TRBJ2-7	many	TGCGCCAGCACGAAGGAGGGCGAGCAGTACTTC	CASTKEGEQYF
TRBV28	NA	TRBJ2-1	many	TGTGCCAGCAGTTTACCCGTTCTAGGTGAGCAGTTCTTC	CASSLPVLGEQFF
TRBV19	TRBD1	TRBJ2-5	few	TGTGCCAGTAGTAACAGGGGCCAGAAAGAGACCCAGTACTTC	CASSNRGQKETQYF